This T cell receptor (beta chain) stems from a study of cytomegalovirus exposure and HLA in healthy donors. Findings and limits, study-wide: Later analysis indicated greater clonal expansion among HLA-associated TCR beta chains than among equally common other chains. Later analysis suggested links between common viral pathogens and several top significant clusters. What TCR beta sequences reportedly achieved was accurate prediction of HLA-A and HLA-B alleles in most subjects.

Of note for this clone: Its antigen remains unidentified.

In the PCR, 60 Vbeta and 13 Jbeta primers were used. The table came from immunoSEQ multiplex PCR; TCRdb's copy has only in-frame clones and leaves some out. The sample records some 180,000 clones, roughly 70% being singletons. The CDR3 length is 16 residues. Trimming took 8 bases from V and 9 from J; bases not matched to a gene: 16. The V gene's germline CDR1 is MDHEN and CDR2 SYDVKM. The specimen was PBMCs. The sequence was obtained from a male donor in good health and CMV-seronegative. The rearrangement links TRBV28 to TRBJ2-1; the match to TRBD2 covers 10 bases. CDR3 sequence (DNA): TGTGCCAGCCGCCCGCCGCGGCTAGCGGGAGAGGGTGAGCAGTTCTTC. Translation gives CASRPPRLAGEGEQFF.